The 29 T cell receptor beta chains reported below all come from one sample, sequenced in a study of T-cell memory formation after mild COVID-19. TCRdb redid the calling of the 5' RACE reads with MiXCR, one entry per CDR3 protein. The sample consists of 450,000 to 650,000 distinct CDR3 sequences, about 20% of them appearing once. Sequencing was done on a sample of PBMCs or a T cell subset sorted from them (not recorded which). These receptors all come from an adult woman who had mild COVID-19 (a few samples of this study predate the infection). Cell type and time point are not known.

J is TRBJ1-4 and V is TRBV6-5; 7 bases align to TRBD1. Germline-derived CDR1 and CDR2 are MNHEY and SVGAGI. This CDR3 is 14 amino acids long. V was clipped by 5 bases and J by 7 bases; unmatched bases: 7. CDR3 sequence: CASSPGRDSEKLFF. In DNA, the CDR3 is TGTGCCAGCAGTCCGGGTAGGGACAGTGAAAAACTGTTTTTT.

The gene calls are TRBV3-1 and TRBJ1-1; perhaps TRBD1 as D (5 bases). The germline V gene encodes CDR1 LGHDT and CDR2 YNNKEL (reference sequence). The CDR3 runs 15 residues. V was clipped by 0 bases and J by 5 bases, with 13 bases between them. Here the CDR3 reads CASSQDRGVPTEAFF. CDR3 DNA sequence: TGTGCCAGCAGCCAAGATAGGGGAGTTCCTACTGAAGCTTTCTTT.

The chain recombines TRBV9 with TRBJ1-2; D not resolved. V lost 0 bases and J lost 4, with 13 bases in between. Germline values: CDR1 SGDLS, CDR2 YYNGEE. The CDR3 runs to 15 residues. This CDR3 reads CASSVGAPQVYGYTF. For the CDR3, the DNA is TGTGCCAGCAGCGTAGGTGCACCCCAGGTCTATGGCTACACCTTC.

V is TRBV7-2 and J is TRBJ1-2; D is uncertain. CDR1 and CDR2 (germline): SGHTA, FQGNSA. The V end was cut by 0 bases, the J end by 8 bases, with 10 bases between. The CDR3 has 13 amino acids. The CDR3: CASSLAGFSGYTF. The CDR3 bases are TGTGCCAGCAGCTTAGCCGGGTTTTCAGGCTACACCTTC.

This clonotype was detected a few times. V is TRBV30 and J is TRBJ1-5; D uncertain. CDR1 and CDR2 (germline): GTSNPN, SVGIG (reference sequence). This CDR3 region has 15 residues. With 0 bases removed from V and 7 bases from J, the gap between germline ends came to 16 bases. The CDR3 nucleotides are TGTGCCTGGAGTGTACGGATGCAAGGTATACAGCCCCAGCATTTT. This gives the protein CAWSVRMQGIQPQHF. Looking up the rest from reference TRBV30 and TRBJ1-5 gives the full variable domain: SQTIHQWPATLVQPVGSPLSLECTVEGTSNPNLYWYRQAAGRGLQLLFYSVGIGQISSEVPQNLSASRPQDRQFILSSKKLLLSDSGFYLCAWSVRMQGIQPQHFGDGTRLSIL.

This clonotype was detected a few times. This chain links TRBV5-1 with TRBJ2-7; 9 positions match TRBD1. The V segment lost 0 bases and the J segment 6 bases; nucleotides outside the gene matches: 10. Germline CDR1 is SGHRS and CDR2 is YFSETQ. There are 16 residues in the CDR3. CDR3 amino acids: CASSLEQTGGIAEQYF. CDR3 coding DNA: TGCGCCAGCAGCTTGGAGCAGACAGGGGGGATCGCCGAGCAGTACTTC.

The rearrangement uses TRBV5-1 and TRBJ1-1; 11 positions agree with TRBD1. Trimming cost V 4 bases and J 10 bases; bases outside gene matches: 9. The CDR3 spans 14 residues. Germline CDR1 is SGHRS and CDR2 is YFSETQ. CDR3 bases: TGCGCCAGCAGCGACGGACAGGGGGCGAGAGGAGCTTTCTTT. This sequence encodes CASSDGQGARGAFF. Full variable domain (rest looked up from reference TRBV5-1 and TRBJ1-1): KAGVTQTPRYLIKTRGQQVTLSCSPISGHRSVSWYQQTPGQGLQFLFEYFSETQRNKGNFPGRFSGRQFSNSRSEMNVSTLELGDSALYLCASSDGQGARGAFFGQGTRLTVV.

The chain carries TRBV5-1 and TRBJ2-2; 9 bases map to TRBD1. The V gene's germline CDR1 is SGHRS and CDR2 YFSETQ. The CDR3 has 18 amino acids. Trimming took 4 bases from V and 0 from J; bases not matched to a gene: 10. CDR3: CASSPGQGRLANTGELFF. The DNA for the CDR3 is TGCGCCAGCAGCCCGGGACAGGGCCGACTCGCGAACACCGGGGAGCTGTTTTTT.

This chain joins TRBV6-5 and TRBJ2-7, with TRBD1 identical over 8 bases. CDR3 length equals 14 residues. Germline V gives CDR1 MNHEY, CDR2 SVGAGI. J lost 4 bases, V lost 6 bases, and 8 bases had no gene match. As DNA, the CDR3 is TGTGCCAGCAGGACGGACAGGGCGTTTTACGAGCAGTACTTC. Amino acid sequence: CASRTDRAFYEQYF.

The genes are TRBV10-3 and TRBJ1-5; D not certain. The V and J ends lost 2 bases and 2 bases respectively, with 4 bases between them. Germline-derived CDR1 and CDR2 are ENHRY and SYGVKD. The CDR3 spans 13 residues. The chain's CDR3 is CAISEDGNQPQHF. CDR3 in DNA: TGTGCCATCAGTGAGGATGGCAATCAGCCCCAGCATTTT.

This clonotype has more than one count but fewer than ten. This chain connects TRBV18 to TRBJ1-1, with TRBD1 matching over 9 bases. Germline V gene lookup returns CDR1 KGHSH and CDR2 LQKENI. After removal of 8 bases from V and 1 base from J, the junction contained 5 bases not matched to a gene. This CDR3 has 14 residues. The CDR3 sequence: CASLPGQGNTEAFF. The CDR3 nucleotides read TGTGCCAGCCTCCCGGGACAGGGGAACACTGAAGCTTTCTTT. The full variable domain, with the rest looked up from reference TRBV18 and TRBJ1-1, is NAGVMQNPRHLVRRRGQEARLRCSPMKGHSHVYWYRQLPEEGLKFMVYLQKENIIDESGMPKERFSAEFPKEGPSILRIQQVVRGDSAAYFCASLPGQGNTEAFFGQGTRLTVV.

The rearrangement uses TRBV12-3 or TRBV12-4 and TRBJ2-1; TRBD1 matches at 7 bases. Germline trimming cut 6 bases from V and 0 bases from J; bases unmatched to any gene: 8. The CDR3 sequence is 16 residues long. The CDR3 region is CASRRMTGSSYNEQFF. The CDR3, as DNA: TGTGCCAGCAGACGAATGACAGGGAGCTCCTACAATGAGCAGTTCTTC.

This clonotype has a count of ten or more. The CDR3 protein is CASSRTNIQPQHF. The CDR3 DNA is TGTGCCAGCAGCCGGACAAACATTCAGCCCCAGCATTTT. The V call is TRBV6-1, the J call TRBJ1-5; D perhaps matches TRBD1 (5 bases). Trimming shortened V by 6 bases and J by 6 bases, and 12 bases separated the two germline ends. The CDR3 runs to 13 residues. Looked up from germline, CDR1 is MNHNS and CDR2 is SASEGT.

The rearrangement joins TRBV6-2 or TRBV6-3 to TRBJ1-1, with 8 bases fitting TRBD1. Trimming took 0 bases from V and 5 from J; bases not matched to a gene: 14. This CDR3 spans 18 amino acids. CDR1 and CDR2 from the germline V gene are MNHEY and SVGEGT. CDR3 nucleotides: TGTGCCAGCAGTTACTCGAGGACAGGGACGCTTGTGAGGACTGAAGCTTTCTTT. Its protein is CASSYSRTGTLVRTEAFF.

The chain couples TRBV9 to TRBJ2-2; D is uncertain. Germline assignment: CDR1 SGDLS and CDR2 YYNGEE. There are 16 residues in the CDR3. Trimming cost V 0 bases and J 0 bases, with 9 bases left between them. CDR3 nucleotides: TGTGCCAGCAGCGTAGCCCAGATCGCGAACACCGGGGAGCTGTTTTTT. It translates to CASSVAQIANTGELFF.

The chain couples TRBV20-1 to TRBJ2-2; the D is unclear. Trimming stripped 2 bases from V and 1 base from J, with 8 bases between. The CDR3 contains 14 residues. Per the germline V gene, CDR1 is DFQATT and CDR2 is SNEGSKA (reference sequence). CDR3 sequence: CSARRRLNTGELFF. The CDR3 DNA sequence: TGCAGTGCTAGACGCAGATTGAACACCGGGGAGCTGTTTTTT.

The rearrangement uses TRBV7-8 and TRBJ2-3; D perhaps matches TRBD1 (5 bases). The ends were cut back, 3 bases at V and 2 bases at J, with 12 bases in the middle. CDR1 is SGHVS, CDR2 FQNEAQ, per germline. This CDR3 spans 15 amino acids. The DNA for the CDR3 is TGTGCCAGCAGCTTTGAGACAGCATACACAGATACGCAGTATTTT. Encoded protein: CASSFETAYTDTQYF.

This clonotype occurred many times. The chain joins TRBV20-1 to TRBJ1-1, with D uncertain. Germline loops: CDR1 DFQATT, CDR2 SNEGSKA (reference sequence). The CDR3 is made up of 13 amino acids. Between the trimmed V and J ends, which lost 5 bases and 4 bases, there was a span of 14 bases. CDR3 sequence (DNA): TGCAGTGCTGACGGCCTGGGGTTCACTGAAGCTTTCTTT. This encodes CSADGLGFTEAFF.

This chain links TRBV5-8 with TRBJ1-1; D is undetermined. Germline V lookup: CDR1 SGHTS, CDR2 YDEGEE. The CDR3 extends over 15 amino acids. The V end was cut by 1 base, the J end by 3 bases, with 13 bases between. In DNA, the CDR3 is TGTGCCAGCAGCTTGTTGGGATTCGGGGACACTGAAGCTTTCTTT. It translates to CASSLLGFGDTEAFF.

In nucleotides, the CDR3 is TGTGCCAGCAGCAAGCGGGAGCACCCCTACGAGCAGTACTTC. Translated, it gives CASSKREHPYEQYF. This chain joins TRBV7-9 and TRBJ2-7, with TRBD2 matching 8 bases. Germline V lookup: CDR1 SEHNR, CDR2 FQNEAQ (reference sequence). The CDR3 totals 14 residues. V lost 5 bases, J lost 2 bases, and 5 bases stayed unmatched.

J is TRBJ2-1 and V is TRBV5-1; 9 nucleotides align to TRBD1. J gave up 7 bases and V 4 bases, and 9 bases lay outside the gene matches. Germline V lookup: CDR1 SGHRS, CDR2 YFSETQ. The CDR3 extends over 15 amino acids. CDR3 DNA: TGCGCCAGCAGCGCCGGGACAGGGAGTGTGAATGAGCAGTTCTTC. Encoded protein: CASSAGTGSVNEQFF. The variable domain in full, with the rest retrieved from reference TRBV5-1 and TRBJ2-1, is KAGVTQTPRYLIKTRGQQVTLSCSPISGHRSVSWYQQTPGQGLQFLFEYFSETQRNKGNFPGRFSGRQFSNSRSEMNVSTLELGDSALYLCASSAGTGSVNEQFFGPGTRLTVL.

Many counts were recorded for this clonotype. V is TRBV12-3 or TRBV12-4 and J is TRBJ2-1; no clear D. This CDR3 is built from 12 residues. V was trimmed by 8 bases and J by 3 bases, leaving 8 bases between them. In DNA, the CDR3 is TGTGCCAGCGGGTCCGGCTACAATGAGCAGTTCTTC. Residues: CASGSGYNEQFF.

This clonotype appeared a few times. Here the CDR3 reads CASSVGGLPTDTQYF. The CDR3 DNA sequence: TGTGCCAGCAGCGTAGGAGGACTACCCACAGATACGCAGTATTTT. The chain employs TRBV9 and TRBJ2-3; D might be TRBD2 (6 bases). Trimming pared 0 bases from V and 2 bases from J, leaving 10 bases between. CDR3 size: 15 residues. Germline CDR1 is SGDLS and CDR2 is YYNGEE.

The CDR3 sequence is CASSVGQVSNYGYTF. CDR3 nucleotides: TGTGCCAGCAGCGTGGGTCAGGTCTCTAACTATGGCTACACCTTC. V gene TRBV9 combines with J gene TRBJ1-2, with D unresolved. V dropped 2 bases and J dropped 0 bases, with 11 bases sitting between them. Germline CDR1 SGDLS, CDR2 YYNGEE. There are 15 residues in the CDR3.

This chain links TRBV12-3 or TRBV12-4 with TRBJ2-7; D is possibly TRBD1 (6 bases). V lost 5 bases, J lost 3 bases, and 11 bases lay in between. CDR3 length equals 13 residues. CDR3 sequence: CASSPRGFYEQYF. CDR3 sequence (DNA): TGTGCCAGCAGTCCCAGGGGATTCTACGAGCAGTACTTC.

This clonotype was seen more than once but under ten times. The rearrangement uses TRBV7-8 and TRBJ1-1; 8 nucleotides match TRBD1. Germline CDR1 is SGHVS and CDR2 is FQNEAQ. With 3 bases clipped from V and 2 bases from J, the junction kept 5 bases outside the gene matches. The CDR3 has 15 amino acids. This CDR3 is CASSLTTGANTEAFF. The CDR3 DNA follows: TGTGCCAGCAGCTTGACGACAGGGGCTAACACTGAAGCTTTCTTT.

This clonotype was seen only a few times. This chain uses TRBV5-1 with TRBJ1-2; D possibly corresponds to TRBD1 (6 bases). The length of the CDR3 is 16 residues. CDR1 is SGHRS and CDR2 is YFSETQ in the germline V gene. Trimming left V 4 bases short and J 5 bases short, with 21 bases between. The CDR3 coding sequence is TGCGCCAGCAGCGACCTAAGCACAGGGCGGAGGTATGGCTACACCTTC. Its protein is CASSDLSTGRRYGYTF.

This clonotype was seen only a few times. CDR3 DNA: TGCGCCAGCAGCTTGGTTTCAGGGGACAATTCACCCCTCCACTTT. This sequence encodes CASSLVSGDNSPLHF. The chain employs TRBV5-1 and TRBJ1-6; weak D call: TRBD1 (6 bases). Germline loops: CDR1 SGHRS, CDR2 YFSETQ. V lost 0 bases to trimming and J lost 7 bases, with 11 bases between them. The CDR3 consists of 15 residues.

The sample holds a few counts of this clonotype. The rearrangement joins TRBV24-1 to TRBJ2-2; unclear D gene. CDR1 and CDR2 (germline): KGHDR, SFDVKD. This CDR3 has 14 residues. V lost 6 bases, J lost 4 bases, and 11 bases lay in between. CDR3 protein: CATSWSSGTGELFF. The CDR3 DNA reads TGTGCCACCAGTTGGTCCTCCGGCACCGGGGAGCTGTTTTTT.